This TCR beta chain was retrieved from a study of blood T cell repertoires in COVID-19 (dated by TCRdb to 2020 to 2021). Some background on the complete study: Collaborator samples came from the United States, Italy and Spain and covered acute and convalescent phases of COVID-19. The material from the prospective study consisted of cDNA or gDNA derived from T cells, B-cell-depleted T cells, or PBMCs. Where HLA class I and class II types were available, the types were taken from metadata supplied by the sample provider, not from assay-based typing. The samples were drawn from the first 160 participants of the ongoing ImmuneRACE study and from some 1,300 subjects provided by 6 global collaborators. The dataset comprised deeply sampled blood TCRbeta repertoires from subjects exposed to, actively infected with, or recovered from COVID-19. Nearly every sample came with metadata listing a de-identified subject ID, COVID-19 status, age in years and sex. A freely available public database, intended as a resource for researchers studying the immune response to SARS-CoV-2, is where the repertoires were released.

Of note for this clone: Its antigen is still unknown. No quality values exist for individual bases; no much larger clone is one base distant.

Reading the germline V gene gives CDR1 SGHTA and CDR2 FQGNSA. Inclusive of the bounding cysteine and phenylalanine, the CDR3 is 11 residues long. Solely the CDR3 DNA is kept, with 33 bases framed from the first base. Cut back by 5 bases and 5 bases, the V and J ends lie 6 bases apart. Collaborating institutions collected whole blood in K2EDTA tubes following their own protocols. Collaborator samples were shipped for TCRbeta analysis as frozen whole blood, isolated PBMCs, or DNA extracted from either sample type. Study-wide findings and limitations: The quantity of clinical and demographic metadata differed by source and by participant and was supplied without curation.

The immunoSEQ Assay, a bias-controlled multiplex PCR, was used to amplify TCRbeta CDR3 regions from genomic DNA. The authors processed their data as follows. Nucleated cell counts per sample were estimated from amplification of reference gene primers within the assay. To quantify the absolute abundance of each unique TCRbeta CDR3 rearrangement, sequence reads were collapsed and filtered. For each sample, productive Simpson clonality was calculated as the square root of Simpson's diversity index over productive rearrangements. TCRdb obtained this table from immuneACCESS and retained in-frame rearrangements with V and J assigned. These tables miss some clones; where compared with another copy, unresolved V genes account for less than half of the shortfall, and the remainder is unexplained. That table furnishes V, J and clone size, whereas the DNA furnished D and trimming. This sample holds 180,000 or so clones; about 70% were observed only once. The leading ten clones occupy around 8.9% of the sample.

The sequence was obtained from a woman aged 45 to 65 with active or convalescent COVID-19. Sequencing used peripheral blood. Recombination joined TRBV7-2 with TRBJ1-1; the D gene identity is not certain. This receptor carries the CDR3 CASSLTTEAFF. The DNA is TGTGCCAGCAGCCTCACAACTGAAGCTTTCTTT.